Listed below are T cell receptor beta chains from one sample, sequenced in a study of blood T cell repertoires in COVID-19. Assay: immunoSEQ multiplex PCR; the TCRdb copy retains only in-frame clones and omits some. The data show over 250,000 clones, approximately 85% seen once. Sequenced input: peripheral blood. The receptors were sampled from a man aged 50 or older with active or convalescent COVID-19. The CDR3 runs from the conserved cysteine through the conserved F or W. The listing skips clone size in some rows; elsewhere it reads once, few, many or a size class.

clone_size: -
v_call: TRBV5-1
cdr3_length: 15
cdr3_aa: CASSLEGVRNQPQHF

clone_size: -
v_call: TRBV5-1
cdr3_length: 15
cdr3_aa: CASSLSGLAKNIQYF

clone_size: once
v_call: TRBV12-5
cdr3_length: 18
cdr3_aa: CASGLNPWTSGSSYEQYF

clone_size: -
v_call: TRBV28
cdr3_length: 14
cdr3_aa: CASSLPDSQETQYF

clone_size: -
v_call: TRBV5-8
cdr3_length: 16
cdr3_aa: CASSLEGTGAYNEQFF

clone_size: -
v_call: TRBV5-1
cdr3_length: 15
cdr3_aa: CASSLSGPGTGELFF

clone_size: -
v_call: TRBV2
cdr3_length: 14
cdr3_aa: CASSDQGMNTEAFF

clone_size: -
v_call: TRBV6-5
cdr3_length: 15
cdr3_aa: CASCLQGAQGNEQFF

clone_size: -
v_call: TRBV5-1
cdr3_length: 13
cdr3_aa: CASSLGGNTEAFF

clone_size: -
v_call: TRBV20-1
cdr3_length: 11
cdr3_aa: CSAQGANEQFF

clone_size: -
v_call: TRBV7-9
cdr3_length: 13
cdr3_aa: CASSSQTYTEAFF

clone_size: -
v_call: TRBV7-9
cdr3_length: 11
cdr3_aa: CASRHEETQYF

clone_size: once
v_call: TRBV9
cdr3_length: 14
cdr3_aa: CASSSGATNEKLFF

clone_size: -
v_call: TRBV9
cdr3_length: 16
cdr3_aa: CASSGTSGVSYNEQFF

clone_size: -
v_call: TRBV9
cdr3_length: 15
cdr3_aa: CASSVFPGSGNTIYF

clone_size: once
v_call: TRBV11-2
cdr3_length: 12
cdr3_aa: CASRAVSYEQYF

clone_size: -
v_call: TRBV5-1
cdr3_length: 14
cdr3_aa: CASSRDTLGYGYTF

clone_size: -
v_call: TRBV9
cdr3_length: 13
cdr3_aa: CASSVTGGETQYF

clone_size: -
v_call: TRBV3-1/TRBV3-2
cdr3_length: 17
cdr3_aa: CASSRSLAGGSQETQYF

clone_size: -
v_call: TRBV19
cdr3_length: 15
cdr3_aa: CASSKGRRGGEKLFF

clone_size: -
v_call: TRBV6-2/TRBV6-3
cdr3_length: 13
cdr3_aa: CASSPTEPYEQYF